This entry lists 16 T cell receptor beta chains sequenced from one sample in a study of PD-1 blockade in classical Hodgkin lymphoma. Libraries were prepared by immunoSEQ multiplex PCR; TCRdb keeps only in-frame clonotypes and omits some of them. The table lists 100,000 to 120,000 clones, about 88% of them singletons. Brentuximab vedotin exposure varied among the patients, all of whom had relapsed after autologous stem cell transplantation. Specimen: peripheral blood mononuclear cells (PBMCs), collected before the second cycle of nivolumab. These receptors all stem from a human donor with classical Hodgkin lymphoma.

The genes are TRBV5-1 and TRBJ2-5; 7 bases align to TRBD1. Germline V gene sequence: CDR1 SGHRS, CDR2 YFSETQ. This CDR3 has 13 amino acids. The J segment lost 5 bases and the V segment lost 4 bases, leaving 5 bases of the junction unmatched. This CDR3 reads CASSEGARETQYF. CDR3 DNA sequence: TGCGCCAGCAGCGAGGGGGCCCGGGAGACCCAGTACTTC.

The CDR3 here is CAWTEGGGTEAFF. For the CDR3, the DNA is TGTGCCTGGACAGAGGGGGGAGGCACTGAAGCTTTCTTT. This sequence joins TRBV30 and TRBJ1-1; tentatively, D is TRBD1 (6 bases). CDR1 is GTSNPN and CDR2 is SVGIG in the germline V gene (reference sequence). Between the trimmed V and J ends, which lost 4 bases and 4 bases, there was a span of 13 bases. The CDR3 extends over 13 amino acids.

The V gene is TRBV5-8, the J gene TRBJ1-2; weak D call: TRBD1 (6 bases). This CDR3 has 17 amino acids. Germline V lookup: CDR1 SGHTS, CDR2 YDEGEE. Trimming left V 1 base short and J 2 bases short, with 18 bases between. CDR3 region: CASSLYLDRWKNYGYTF. Written as DNA, the CDR3 is TGTGCCAGCAGCTTGTACCTCGACAGGTGGAAAAACTATGGCTACACCTTC.

This chain links TRBV4-1 with TRBJ1-3, with a possible D match to TRBD1 (5 bases). Germline V gene data show CDR1 as MGHRA and CDR2 as YSYEKL. The V and J ends lost 2 bases and 3 bases respectively, with 17 bases between them. This CDR3 has 17 residues. CDR3 sequence (DNA): TGCGCCAGCAGCCAATTAGGCCGGGGGGGTGGTGGAAACACCATATATTTT. The encoded protein is CASSQLGRGGGGNTIYF.

The chain is built from TRBV4-1 and TRBJ2-7, with D uncertain. The CDR3 has 15 amino acids. V was pared by 1 base and J by 0 bases, with 10 bases between. Germline V gene data show CDR1 as MGHRA and CDR2 as YSYEKL. CDR3 in amino acids: CASSQGLPSSYEQYF. CDR3 coding DNA: TGCGCCAGCAGCCAAGGCCTCCCGAGCTCCTACGAGCAGTACTTC.

The V call is TRBV19, the J call TRBJ2-5, with TRBD2 identical over 12 bases. V was pared by 4 bases and J by 1 base, with 4 bases of the junction left unmatched. CDR3 length: 16 amino acids. Germline-derived CDR1 and CDR2 are LNHDA and SQIVND (reference sequence). The CDR3 DNA reads as TGTGCCAGTAGTACACGGGGACTAGCGGGCCAAGAGACCCAGTACTTC. This translates into CASSTRGLAGQETQYF.

The gene calls are TRBV4-3 and TRBJ2-3; D remains ambiguous. Trimming removed 5 bases at V and 0 bases at J, with 6 bases between. Germline V gene data show CDR1 as LGHNA and CDR2 as YSLEER. CDR3 length: 13 residues. CDR3 amino acids: CASSTTSTDTQYF. The CDR3 nucleotides read TGCGCCAGCAGCACCACCAGCACAGATACGCAGTATTTT.

This rearrangement joins TRBV19 to TRBJ1-2; tentative D call: TRBD1 (5 bases). The CDR3 runs to 13 residues. Germline V gene data show CDR1 as LNHDA and CDR2 as SQIVND (reference sequence). V was shortened by 4 bases and J by 1 base, with 7 bases between the two germline ends. Here the CDR3 reads CASSRDSNYGYTF. CDR3 sequence (DNA): TGTGCCAGTAGTAGAGACAGTAACTATGGCTACACCTTC.

The chain links TRBV5-4 to TRBJ2-1; 14 positions match TRBD2. The CDR3 extends over 16 amino acids. CDR1 SGHNT and CDR2 YYREEE come from the germline V gene (reference sequence). The V gene end was trimmed by 4 bases and the J gene end by 2 bases; junction bases not matched to a gene: 2. CDR3 sequence (DNA): TGTGCCAGCAGCCCGGGACTAGCGGGAGCCTACAATGAGCAGTTCTTC. This translates into CASSPGLAGAYNEQFF.

The chain uses TRBV6-5 and TRBJ2-2, with 9 bases that match TRBD2. The V segment lost 0 bases and the J segment 6 bases; nucleotides outside the gene matches: 2. This CDR3 contains 15 residues. Germline V gene sequence: CDR1 MNHEY, CDR2 SVGAGI. Here the CDR3 reads CASSYSLAGSGELFF. The CDR3 nucleotides are TGTGCCAGCAGTTACTCCCTAGCGGGGTCCGGGGAGCTGTTTTTT.

V and J are TRBV7-9 and TRBJ2-1, with unresolved D. Deletions cut 7 bases from V and 0 bases from J, with 25 bases between. The CDR3 covers 19 residues. From germline, CDR1 is SEHNR and CDR2 FQNEAQ (reference sequence). CDR3 residues: CASNPPWGRAASSYNEQFF. CDR3 coding DNA: TGTGCCAGCAACCCCCCCTGGGGAAGAGCAGCGAGCTCCTACAATGAGCAGTTCTTC.

The rearrangement links TRBV4-3 to TRBJ2-1, with TRBD2 as a possible D gene (5 bases). V was cut by 3 bases and J by 0 bases, with 12 bases left in between. Germline V gene lookup returns CDR1 LGHNA and CDR2 YSLEER. This CDR3 region has 16 residues. CDR3 in amino acids: CASSQAGRLSYNEQFF. CDR3 DNA: TGCGCCAGCAGCCAGGCGGGCCGTCTCTCCTACAATGAGCAGTTCTTC.

The CDR3 protein is CAWSKGGAYEQYF. CDR3 nucleotides: TGTGCCTGGAGTAAAGGGGGCGCATACGAGCAGTACTTC. V is TRBV30 and J is TRBJ2-7, with 7 bases identical to TRBD1. CDR3 size: 13 residues. The junction had 5 bases not matched to a gene; V was cut back by 2 bases and J by 4 bases. Germline V gene data show CDR1 as GTSNPN and CDR2 as SVGIG (reference sequence).

This chain connects TRBV4-1 to TRBJ2-7; TRBD2 is a possible D gene (6 bases). CDR1 is MGHRA and CDR2 is YSYEKL in the germline V gene. CDR3 length: 17 residues. Trimming left V 2 bases short and J 3 bases short, with 20 bases between. CDR3 residues: CASSQLRRQGGIYEQYF. The CDR3 DNA follows: TGCGCCAGCAGCCAATTACGTCGGCAGGGAGGCATCTACGAGCAGTACTTC.

The chain joins TRBV29-1 to TRBJ1-2, with unresolved D. The CDR3 is 12 amino acids. CDR1 SQVTM and CDR2 ANQGSEA come from the germline V gene. Trimming took 1 base from V and 5 from J, leaving 8 bases between them. In DNA, the CDR3 is TGCAGCGTTGAAGGGGCTGGATATGGCTACACCTTC. This translates into CSVEGAGYGYTF.

The chain links TRBV7-2 to TRBJ2-1, with D uncertain. V gave up 5 bases and J gave up 4 bases, with 18 bases separating them. Germline assignment: CDR1 SGHTA and CDR2 FQGNSA. The CDR3 extends over 16 amino acids. The DNA of the CDR3 is TGTGCCAGCAGCCTTTTCACTACAAACACGTACAATGAGCAGTTCTTC. The encoded protein is CASSLFTTNTYNEQFF.